A single sample is the source of the 10 T cell receptor beta chains below, sequenced in a study of blood T cell repertoires in COVID-19. Using immunoSEQ multiplex PCR, the repertoire was profiled, and TCRdb retains in-frame clones only, with some absent. The sample contains about 190,000 clones, 90% of which appear only once. Sequenced sample: peripheral blood. The receptor source for this set is a man in his fifties with acute or convalescent COVID-19.

The chain is built from TRBV6-5 and TRBJ1-3, with D possibly TRBD1 on 6 matching bases. The germline V gene has CDR1 MNHEY and CDR2 SVGAGI. Trimming shortened V by 4 bases and J by 7 bases, and 17 bases separated the two germline ends. CDR3 length: 15 amino acids. DNA of the CDR3: TGTGCCAGCAGTTGGGCCCCCCCGAGGGGGAACACCATATATTTT. Its protein product is CASSWAPPRGNTIYF.

This clone was seen only once. V is TRBV5-6 and J is TRBJ1-6; D gene unclear. The CDR3 runs to 14 residues. V was cut by 0 bases and J by 4 bases, with 5 bases left in between. Germline V lookup: CDR1 SGHDT, CDR2 YYEEEE. DNA for the CDR3: TGTGCCAGCAGCTTGGACCGGTATAATTCACCCCTCCACTTT. Protein sequence: CASSLDRYNSPLHF.

The chain uses TRBV12-3 or TRBV12-4 and TRBJ2-7, with D possibly TRBD2 on 6 matching bases. Trimming took off 7 bases at V and 3 bases at J, with 13 bases between the two ends. The CDR3 totals 13 residues. Written as DNA, the CDR3 is TGTGCCAGCACCAGGACGGGAGACTACGAGCAGTACTTC. This gives the protein CASTRTGDYEQYF.

The V gene is TRBV19, the J gene TRBJ1-5; 7 nucleotides agree with TRBD1. This CDR3 contains 14 residues. Trimming took 7 bases from V and 0 from J; bases not matched to a gene: 3. The germline V gene encodes CDR1 LNHDA and CDR2 SQIVND (reference sequence). CDR3 bases: TGTGCCAGTAAGGGACAGAATAGCAATCAGCCCCAGCATTTT. This sequence encodes CASKGQNSNQPQHF.

Turning to this clone: Without the conserved terminal phenylalanine or tryptophan, this CDR3 likely stems from a read error. The DNA is left out, because the CDR3 cannot be placed on it with certainty; the CDR3 is given as TCRdb lists it. This CDR3 is CASSRLPSG. The chain recombines TRBV7-9 with TRBJ1-1; the table's D call, TRBD1, was not checked against the DNA. Germline V lookup: CDR1 SEHNR, CDR2 FQNEAQ (reference sequence). The CDR3 has 9 residues if both end residues are counted.

The rearrangement uses TRBV6-2 or TRBV6-3 and TRBJ2-4, with 7 bases lining up with TRBD1. Looked up from germline, CDR1 is MNHEY and CDR2 is SVGEGT. Germline trimming cut 6 bases from V and 8 bases from J; bases unmatched to any gene: 10. The CDR3 spans 14 residues. The CDR3 DNA reads TGTGCCAGCAGCTCCCGGGACAGAGGGGACATTCAGTACTTC. It codes for CASSSRDRGDIQYF.

V gene TRBV24-1 combines with J gene TRBJ2-3, with 11 bases matching TRBD2. This CDR3 contains 16 residues. V was clipped by 5 bases and J by 0 bases; unmatched bases: 3. CDR1 is KGHDR, CDR2 SFDVKD, per germline. In DNA, the CDR3 is TGTGCCACCAGTGGTTCTAGCGGGGGGAGCACAGATACGCAGTATTTT. This sequence encodes CATSGSSGGSTDTQYF.

This CDR3 reads CASRRTGVGANVLTF. For the CDR3, the DNA is TGTGCCAGCAGAAGAACGGGGGTTGGGGCCAACGTCCTGACTTTC. V is TRBV27 and J is TRBJ2-6; D is possibly TRBD2 (6 bases). CDR3 length: 15 residues. Germline V gives CDR1 MNHEY, CDR2 SMNVEV (reference sequence). V lost 6 bases and J lost 3, with 12 bases in between. Looking up the rest from reference TRBV27 and TRBJ2-6 gives the full variable domain: EAQVTQNPRYLITVTGKKLTVTCSQNMNHEYMSWYRQDPGLGLRQIYYSMNVEVTDKGDVPEGYKVSRKEKRNFPLILESPSPNQTSLYFCASRRTGVGANVLTFGAGSRLTVL.

V and J are TRBV7-9 and TRBJ1-2; D unresolved. CDR1 is SEHNR and CDR2 is FQNEAQ in the germline V gene (reference sequence). The V end was cut by 10 bases, the J end by 6 bases, with 9 bases between. This CDR3 contains 10 residues. The CDR3 loop is CATDWNGYTF. The CDR3 DNA follows: TGTGCCACCGACTGGAATGGCTACACCTTC.

This clone was observed a single time. This chain links TRBV5-6 with TRBJ1-2; 9 nucleotides agree with TRBD1. J lost 4 bases, V lost 3 bases, and 10 bases had no gene match. The CDR3 extends over 16 amino acids. Per germline, CDR1 SGHDT and CDR2 YYEEEE. The CDR3 coding sequence is TGTGCCAGCAGCTCGGACCGGGACAGGGCCTCCTATGGCTACACCTTC. It codes for CASSSDRDRASYGYTF.